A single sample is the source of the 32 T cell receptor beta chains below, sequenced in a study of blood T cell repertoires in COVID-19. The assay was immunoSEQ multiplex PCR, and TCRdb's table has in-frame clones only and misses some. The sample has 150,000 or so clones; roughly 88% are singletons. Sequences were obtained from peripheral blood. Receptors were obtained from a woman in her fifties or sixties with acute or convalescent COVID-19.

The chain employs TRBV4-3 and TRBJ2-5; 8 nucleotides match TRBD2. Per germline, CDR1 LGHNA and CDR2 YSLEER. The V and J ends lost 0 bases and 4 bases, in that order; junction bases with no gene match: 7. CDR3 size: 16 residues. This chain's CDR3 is CASSQDWAGGSETQYF. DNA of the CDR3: TGCGCCAGCAGCCAAGATTGGGCGGGGGGCTCAGAGACCCAGTACTTC.

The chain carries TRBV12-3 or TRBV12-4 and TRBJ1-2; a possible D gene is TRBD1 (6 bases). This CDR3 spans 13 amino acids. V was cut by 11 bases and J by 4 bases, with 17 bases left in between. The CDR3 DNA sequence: TGTGCCGGCGGGGGGCGGAGGGGCTATGGCTACACCTTC. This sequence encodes CAGGGRRGYGYTF.

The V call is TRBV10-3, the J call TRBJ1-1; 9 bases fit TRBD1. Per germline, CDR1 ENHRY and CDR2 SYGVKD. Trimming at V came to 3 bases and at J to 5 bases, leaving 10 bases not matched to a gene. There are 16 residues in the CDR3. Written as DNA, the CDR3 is TGTGCCATCAGTGAAGCCCCGGACAGGGGAGGGACTGAAGCTTTCTTT. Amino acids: CAISEAPDRGGTEAFF.

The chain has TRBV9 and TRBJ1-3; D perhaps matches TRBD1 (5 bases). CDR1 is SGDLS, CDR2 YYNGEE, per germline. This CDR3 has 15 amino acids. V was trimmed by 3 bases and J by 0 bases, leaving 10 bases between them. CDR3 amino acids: CASSGTGDSGNTIYF. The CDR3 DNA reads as TGTGCCAGCAGCGGAACAGGCGACTCTGGAAACACCATATATTTT.

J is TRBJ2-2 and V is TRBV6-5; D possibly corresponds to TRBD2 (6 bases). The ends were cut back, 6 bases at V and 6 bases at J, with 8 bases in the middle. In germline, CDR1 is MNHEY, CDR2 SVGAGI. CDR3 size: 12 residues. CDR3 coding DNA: TGTGCCAGCAGATCTAGCGCCGGGGAGCTGTTTTTT. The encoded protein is CASRSSAGELFF.

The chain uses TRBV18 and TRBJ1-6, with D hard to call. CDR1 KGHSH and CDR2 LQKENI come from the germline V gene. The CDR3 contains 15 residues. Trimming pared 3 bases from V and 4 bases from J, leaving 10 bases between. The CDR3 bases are TGTGCCAGCTCACCCGGACTGGGGTATAATTCACCCCTCCACTTT. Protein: CASSPGLGYNSPLHF.

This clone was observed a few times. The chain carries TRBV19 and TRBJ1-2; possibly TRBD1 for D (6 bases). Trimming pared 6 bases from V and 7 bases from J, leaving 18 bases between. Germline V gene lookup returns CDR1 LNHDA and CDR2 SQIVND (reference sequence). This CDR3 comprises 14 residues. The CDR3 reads CASSPTGSGVGYTF. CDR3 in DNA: TGTGCCAGTAGCCCAACAGGGTCCGGAGTTGGCTACACCTTC.

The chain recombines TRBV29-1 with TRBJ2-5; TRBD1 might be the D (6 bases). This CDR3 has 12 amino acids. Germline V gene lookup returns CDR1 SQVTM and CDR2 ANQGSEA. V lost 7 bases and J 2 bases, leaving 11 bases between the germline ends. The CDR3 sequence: CSARTGQETQYF. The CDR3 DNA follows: TGCAGCGCTCGAACAGGGCAAGAGACCCAGTACTTC.

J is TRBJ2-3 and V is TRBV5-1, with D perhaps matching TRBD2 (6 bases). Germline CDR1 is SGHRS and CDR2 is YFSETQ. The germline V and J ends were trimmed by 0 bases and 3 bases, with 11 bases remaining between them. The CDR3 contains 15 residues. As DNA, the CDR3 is TGCGCCAGCAGCTTGGGCGGGGCCGGGACAGATACGCAGTATTTT. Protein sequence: CASSLGGAGTDTQYF.

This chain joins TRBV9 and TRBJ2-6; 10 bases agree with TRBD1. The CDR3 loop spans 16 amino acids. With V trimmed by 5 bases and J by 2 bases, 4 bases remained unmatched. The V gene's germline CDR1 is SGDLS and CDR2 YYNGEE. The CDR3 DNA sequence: TGTGCCAGCAGAACCGGGACAGGGGCTGGGGCCAACGTCCTGACTTTC. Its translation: CASRTGTGAGANVLTF.

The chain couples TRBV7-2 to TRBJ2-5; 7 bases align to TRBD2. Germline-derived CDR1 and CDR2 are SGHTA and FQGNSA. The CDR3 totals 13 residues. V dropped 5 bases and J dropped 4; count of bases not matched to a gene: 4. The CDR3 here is CASSQRGPETQYF. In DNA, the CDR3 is TGTGCCAGCAGCCAGCGGGGTCCAGAGACCCAGTACTTC.

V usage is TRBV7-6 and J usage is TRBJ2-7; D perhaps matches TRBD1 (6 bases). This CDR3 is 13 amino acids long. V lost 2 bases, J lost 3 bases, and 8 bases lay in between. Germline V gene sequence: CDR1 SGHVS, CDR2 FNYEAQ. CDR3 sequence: CASSLQGRYEQYF. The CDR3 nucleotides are TGTGCCAGCAGCTTACAGGGGCGCTACGAGCAGTACTTC.

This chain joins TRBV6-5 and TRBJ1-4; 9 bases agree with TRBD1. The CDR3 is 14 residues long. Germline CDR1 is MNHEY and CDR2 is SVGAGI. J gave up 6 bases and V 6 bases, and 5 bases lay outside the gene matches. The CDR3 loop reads CASRNRGLDEKLFF. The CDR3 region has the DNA TGTGCCAGCAGGAACAGGGGGCTGGATGAAAAACTGTTTTTT.

This CDR3 is CASSLSDRGGTPLHF. The CDR3 nucleotides read TGTGCCAGCAGTTTATCGGACAGGGGAGGGACACCCCTCCACTTT. V and J are TRBV28 and TRBJ1-6, with TRBD1 identical over 9 bases. The trim removed 1 base at V and 11 bases at J, leaving 6 bases unmatched. In germline, CDR1 is MDHEN, CDR2 SYDVKM. The length of the CDR3 is 15 residues.

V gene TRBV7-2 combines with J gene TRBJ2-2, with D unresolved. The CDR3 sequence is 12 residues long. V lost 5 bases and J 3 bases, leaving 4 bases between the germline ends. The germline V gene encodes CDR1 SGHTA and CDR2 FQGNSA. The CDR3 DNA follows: TGTGCCAGCAGCCGGGACACCGGGGAGCTGTTTTTT. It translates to CASSRDTGELFF.

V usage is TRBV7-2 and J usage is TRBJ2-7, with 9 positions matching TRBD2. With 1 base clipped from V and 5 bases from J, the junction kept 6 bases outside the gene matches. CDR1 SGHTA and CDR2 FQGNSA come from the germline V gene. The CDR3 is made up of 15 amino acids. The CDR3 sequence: CASSLESGGSHEQYF. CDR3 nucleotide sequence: TGTGCCAGCAGCTTAGAAAGCGGGGGGAGTCACGAGCAGTACTTC.

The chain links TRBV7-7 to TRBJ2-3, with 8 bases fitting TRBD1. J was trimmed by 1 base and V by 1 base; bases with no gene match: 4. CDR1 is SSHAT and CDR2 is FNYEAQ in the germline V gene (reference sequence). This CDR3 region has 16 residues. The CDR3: CASSLDRDRCTDTQYF. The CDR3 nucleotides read TGTGCCAGCAGCTTAGACCGGGACAGGTGCACAGATACGCAGTATTTT.

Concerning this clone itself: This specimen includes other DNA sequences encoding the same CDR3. Written as DNA, the CDR3 is TGTGCCAGTAGTACCTTAAATGAGCAGTTCTTC. Encoded protein: CASSTLNEQFF. The chain is built from TRBV19 and TRBJ2-1; no definite D call. This CDR3 spans 11 amino acids. V was pared by 4 bases and J by 7 bases, with 5 bases between. Germline V gives CDR1 LNHDA, CDR2 SQIVND (reference sequence). Variable domain in full (rest from reference TRBV19 and TRBJ2-1): DGGITQSPKYLFRKEGQNVTLSCEQNLNHDAMYWYRQDPGQGLRLIYYSQIVNDFQKGDIAEGYSVSREKKESFPLTVTSAQKNPTAFYLCASSTLNEQFFGPGTRLTVL.

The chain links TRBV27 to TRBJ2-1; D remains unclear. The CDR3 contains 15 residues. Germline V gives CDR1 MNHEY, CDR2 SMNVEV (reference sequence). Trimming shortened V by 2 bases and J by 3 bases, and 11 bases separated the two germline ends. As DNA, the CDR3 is TGTGCCAGCAGTTTACAGGCAGGTGGCTACAATGAGCAGTTCTTC. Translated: CASSLQAGGYNEQFF.

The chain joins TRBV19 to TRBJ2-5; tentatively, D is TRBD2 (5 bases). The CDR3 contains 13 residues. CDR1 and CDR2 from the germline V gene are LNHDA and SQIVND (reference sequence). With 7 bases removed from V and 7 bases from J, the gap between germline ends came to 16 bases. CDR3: CASMGEGFSTQYF. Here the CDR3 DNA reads TGTGCCAGTATGGGAGAAGGCTTTTCGACCCAGTACTTC.

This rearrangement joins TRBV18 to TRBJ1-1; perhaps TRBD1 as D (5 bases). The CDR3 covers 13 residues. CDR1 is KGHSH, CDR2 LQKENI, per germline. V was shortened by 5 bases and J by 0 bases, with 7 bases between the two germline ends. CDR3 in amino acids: CASSEDMNTEAFF. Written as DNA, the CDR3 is TGTGCCAGCTCAGAGGACATGAACACTGAAGCTTTCTTT.

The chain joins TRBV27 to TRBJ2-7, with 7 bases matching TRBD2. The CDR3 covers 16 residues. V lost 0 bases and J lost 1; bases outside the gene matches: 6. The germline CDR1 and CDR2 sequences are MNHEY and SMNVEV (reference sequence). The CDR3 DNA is TGTGCCAGCAGTTTATCGGGAGGGGATAGGTCCTACGAGCAGTACTTC. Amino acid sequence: CASSLSGGDRSYEQYF.

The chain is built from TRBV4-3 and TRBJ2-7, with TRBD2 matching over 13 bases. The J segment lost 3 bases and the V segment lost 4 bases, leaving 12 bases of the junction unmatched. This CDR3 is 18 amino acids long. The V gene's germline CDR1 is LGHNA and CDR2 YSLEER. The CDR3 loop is CASSLSATRLAGGYEQYF. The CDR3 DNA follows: TGCGCCAGCAGCCTAAGCGCCACGAGACTAGCGGGGGGCTACGAGCAGTACTTC.

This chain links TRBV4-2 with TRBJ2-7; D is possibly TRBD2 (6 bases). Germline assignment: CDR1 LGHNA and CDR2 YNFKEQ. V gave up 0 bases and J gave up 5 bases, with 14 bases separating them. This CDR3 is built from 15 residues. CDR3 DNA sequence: TGTGCCAGCAGCCAAGATAGCGGTTCTCGGGACGAGCAGTACTTC. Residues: CASSQDSGSRDEQYF.

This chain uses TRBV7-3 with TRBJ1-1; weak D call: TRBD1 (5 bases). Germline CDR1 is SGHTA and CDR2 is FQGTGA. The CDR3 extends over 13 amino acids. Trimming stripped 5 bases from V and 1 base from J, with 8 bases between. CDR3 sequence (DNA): TGTGCCAGCAGCCCGGGGGGGAACACTGAAGCTTTCTTT. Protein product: CASSPGGNTEAFF.

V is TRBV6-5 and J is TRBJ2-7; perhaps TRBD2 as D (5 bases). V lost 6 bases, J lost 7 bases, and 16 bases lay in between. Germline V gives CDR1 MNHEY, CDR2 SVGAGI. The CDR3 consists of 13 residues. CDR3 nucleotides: TGTGCCAGCAGCTTTGACCGCGGCGGGGAGCAGTACTTC. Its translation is CASSFDRGGEQYF.

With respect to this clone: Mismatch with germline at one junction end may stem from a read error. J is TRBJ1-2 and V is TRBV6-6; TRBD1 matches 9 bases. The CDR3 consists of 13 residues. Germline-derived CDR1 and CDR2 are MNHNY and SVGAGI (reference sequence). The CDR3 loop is CASSRDRANGYTF. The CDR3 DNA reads TGTGCCAGCAGCCGGGACAGGGCGAATGGGTACACCTTC.

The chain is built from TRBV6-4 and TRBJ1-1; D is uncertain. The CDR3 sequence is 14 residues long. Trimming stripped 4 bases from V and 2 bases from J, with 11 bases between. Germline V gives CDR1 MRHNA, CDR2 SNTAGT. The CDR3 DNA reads TGTGCCAGCAGTGCCTCCCCAGGCAACACTGAAGCTTTCTTT. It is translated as CASSASPGNTEAFF.

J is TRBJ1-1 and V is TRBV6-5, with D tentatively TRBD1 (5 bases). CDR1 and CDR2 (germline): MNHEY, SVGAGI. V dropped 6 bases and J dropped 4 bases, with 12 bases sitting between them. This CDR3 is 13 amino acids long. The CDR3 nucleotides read TGTGCCAGCAGGTGGGGCGTTGGCACTGAAGCTTTCTTT. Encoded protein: CASRWGVGTEAFF.

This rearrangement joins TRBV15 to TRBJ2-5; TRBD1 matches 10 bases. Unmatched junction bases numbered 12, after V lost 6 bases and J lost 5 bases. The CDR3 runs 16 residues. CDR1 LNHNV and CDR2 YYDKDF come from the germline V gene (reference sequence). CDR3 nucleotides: TGTGCCACCAGGGGGCTTGGGACAGGGGTTCGGGAGACCCAGTACTTC. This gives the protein CATRGLGTGVRETQYF.

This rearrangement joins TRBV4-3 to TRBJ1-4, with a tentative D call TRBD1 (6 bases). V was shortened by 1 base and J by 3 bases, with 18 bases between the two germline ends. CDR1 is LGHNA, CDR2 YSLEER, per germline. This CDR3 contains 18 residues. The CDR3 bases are TGCGCCAGCAGCCAAGCTAGATTCGGGGGGCCGGCTAATGAAAAACTGTTTTTT. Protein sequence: CASSQARFGGPANEKLFF.

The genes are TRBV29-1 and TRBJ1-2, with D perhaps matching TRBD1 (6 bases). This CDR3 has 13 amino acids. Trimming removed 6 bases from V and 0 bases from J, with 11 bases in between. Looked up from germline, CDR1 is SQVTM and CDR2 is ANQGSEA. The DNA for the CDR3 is TGCAGCGTCCTACAGGGAGCTAACTATGGCTACACCTTC. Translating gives CSVLQGANYGYTF.